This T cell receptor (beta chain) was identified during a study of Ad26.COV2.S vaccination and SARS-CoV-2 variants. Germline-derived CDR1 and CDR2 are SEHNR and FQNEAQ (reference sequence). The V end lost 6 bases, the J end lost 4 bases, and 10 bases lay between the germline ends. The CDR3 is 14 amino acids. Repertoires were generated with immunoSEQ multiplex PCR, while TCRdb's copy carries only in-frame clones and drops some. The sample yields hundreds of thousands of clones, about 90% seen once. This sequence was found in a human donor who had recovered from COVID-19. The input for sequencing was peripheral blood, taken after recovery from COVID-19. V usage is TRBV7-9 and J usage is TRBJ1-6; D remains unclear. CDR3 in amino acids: CASSPGQYNSPLHF. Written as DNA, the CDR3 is TGTGCCAGCAGTCCTGGGCAGTATAATTCACCCCTCCACTTT.